The entry that follows covers one T cell receptor (beta chain) sequence. What it binds is not known. The sample belongs to a study of cytomegalovirus exposure and HLA in healthy donors. Overall study: Previous work identified 95 million to 120 million unique TCR beta sequences from roughly 180 million T cells. Researchers found that roughly 81% of fewer than 450 genotyped donors fell within the Caucasian-associated ancestry cluster. Study conclusions and caveats: Reported performance of the classifier showed diagnosis of cytomegalovirus status with high specificity and sensitivity.

In the PCR, 60 Vbeta and 13 Jbeta primers were used. TCRdb keeps only in-frame clones here, not all; method: immunoSEQ multiplex PCR. This table holds about 84,000 clones. The CDR3 totals 16 residues. Trimming took 5 bases from V and 14 from J; bases not matched to a gene: 14. CDR1 and CDR2 (germline): PRHDT, FYEKMQ (reference sequence). The rearrangement links TRBV13 to TRBJ1-6; 11 bases are shared with TRBD1. Sequenced input: PBMCs. The receptor was isolated from a man aged 50 to 60 in good health and CMV-seronegative. The CDR3 region has the DNA TGTGCCAGCAGCCAGCTATCGGGACAGGGGGTTTCGTCCCTCCACTTT. Amino acid sequence: CASSQLSGQGVSSLHF. Combining the CDR3 with reference TRBV13 and TRBJ1-6 gives the whole variable domain AAGVIQSPRHLIKEKRETATLKCYPIPRHDTVYWYQQGPGQDPQFLISFYEKMQSDKGSIPDRFSAQQFSDYHSELNMSSLELGDSALYFCASSQLSGQGVSSLHFGNGTRLTVT.